The rows below give T cell receptor beta chains drawn from one sample of a study of beta chain features in type 1 diabetes. The table came from immunoSEQ multiplex PCR; TCRdb's copy has only in-frame clones and leaves some out. This sample yields more than 150,000 clones, of which about 13% are seen a single time; 0.5% to 0.75% belongs to the top ten. Sequencing input: central memory CD4+ T cells from blood. The receptors were gathered from a woman between 18 and 29 years old in good health. Each CDR3 is given without its conserved first and last residue. Only some rows state a clone size, as once, few, many or a class for expanded clones.

j_call clone_size v_call cdr3_aa
TRBJ2-2 few TRBV9 ASSVDSRNRDNTGELF
TRBJ2-1 NA TRBV11-3 ASSSTGLAGFSDEQF
TRBJ2-7 few TRBV18 ASSNGRNSYEQY
TRBJ1-3 NA TRBV30 AWSDFSSGNTIY
TRBJ2-7 NA TRBV7-2 ASSSTNLYEQY
TRBJ2-1 NA TRBV10-3 AIRSASYNEQF
TRBJ1-4 few TRBV7-2 ASMSQTNEKLF
TRBJ2-4 few TRBV2 ASSQDRAKNIQY
TRBJ2-1 NA TRBV6-4 ASSTLAGGVGNEQF
TRBJ2-1 NA TRBV11-2 ASSPGWRELF
TRBJ2-5 NA TRBV7-9 ASSDRTGANQETQY
TRBJ2-1 few TRBV5-1 ASSGGNYNEQF
TRBJ2-7 NA TRBV27 ASKGTGTSGMGEQY
TRBJ1-1 many TRBV7-3 ASSLSLSGSEAF
TRBJ2-2 few TRBV5-4 ASSRGSGQGKIGELF
TRBJ2-7 few TRBV10-3 AINSGLQTYEQY
TRBJ2-5 NA TRBV11-1 ATQPQGAGDETQY
TRBJ2-7 few TRBV4-1 ASSPGQANSYEQY
TRBJ2-1 many TRBV11-3 ASSQSENNEQF
TRBJ2-3 NA TRBV6-6 ASSPTSGRQTQY
TRBJ2-1 few TRBV7-3 ASSLLSRVSNEQF
TRBJ2-3 NA TRBV7-9 ASSFYADTQY
TRBJ2-7 few TRBV11-1 ASSFGRGRASGLYEQY
TRBJ2-1 NA TRBV2 ASLILSSYNEQF
TRBJ2-1 few TRBV5-1 ASSSGTPNNEQF
TRBJ2-7 NA TRBV30 AWGTDRGSYEQY
TRBJ1-2 few TRBV28 ASSRGVGYGYT
TRBJ1-1 NA TRBV11-3 ASSSRRNTEAF
TRBJ1-1 NA TRBV9 ASSMSTNTEAF
TRBJ2-5 NA TRBV5-8 ASSLDLRTQY
TRBJ2-1 NA TRBV18 ASSPLASGSYNEQF
TRBJ1-2 few TRBV5-4 ASSPGQAYGYT
TRBJ2-7 few TRBV6-6 ASQGAGGSYEQY
TRBJ2-6 few TRBV7-9 ASSLAQGSGANVLT
TRBJ2-1 few TRBV7-2 ASKSGTGYNEQF
TRBJ1-1 many TRBV19 APTRTPGQENTEAF
TRBJ1-1 few TRBV6-1 ASTLETGMNTEAF
TRBJ1-5 few TRBV28 ASNGLKHPQH
TRBJ2-1 few TRBV11-1 ASSSSGHYLIHEQF
TRBJ2-7 NA TRBV7-9 ASSLDTISYEQY
TRBJ1-1 few TRBV28 ASSRPGYNTEAF
TRBJ2-3 few TRBV29-1 SALPGTGEDTQY
TRBJ2-5 few TRBV28 ASSPGQHRQETQY
TRBJ2-3 NA TRBV7-2 ASSVISGFRSTDTQY
TRBJ2-7 few TRBV27 ASSGVGQGTEQY
TRBJ1-5 once TRBV30 AWGTGKNQPQH